A single sample gave rise to the 5 T cell receptor beta chains below, sequenced in a study of tumor-infiltrating lymphocytes in primary liver carcinoma. The source material, 20-30 mg of unsorted bulk tissue, was used to co-extract RNA and DNA. A primer matching the constant region was used to make TCR beta cDNA from approximately 0.55 ug of total RNA. TCR beta libraries came from three nested multiplex PCR rounds using slightly modified ARM-PCR. Investigators reported that the first two PCR rounds, at 10 cycles each, used TRBV1-TRBV30 forward primers with a C-beta reverse primer. MiXCR was run by TCRdb on the multiplex PCR reads, yielding one entry per CDR3 protein. Of tens of thousands of distinct CDR3 sequences listed, approximately 73% are singletons. Sequenced sample: liver tumor tissue from sampling region 4. Subset of the sample: tumor region T4, right-lateral pole. The receptors here all came from a middle-aged man with primary liver carcinoma and hepatitis B virus infection.

Here the CDR3 DNA reads TGTGTTAGCAGTTACTCAGAGAGGGGCTCTGGAGCTTTCTTT. It specifies CVSSYSERGSGAFF. This chain uses TRBV6-5 with TRBJ1-1, with D maybe TRBD1 (5 bases). The length of the CDR3 is 14 residues. Germline V CDR1 and CDR2: MNHEY, SVGAGI.

On this clonotype itself: Without the conserved terminal phenylalanine or tryptophan, this CDR3 likely stems from a read error. This sequence joins TRBV5-6 and TRBJ1-1; D gene uncertain. CDR3 length: 15 amino acids. V was shortened by 2 bases and J by 7 bases, with 18 bases between the two germline ends. Germline V CDR1 and CDR2: SGHDT, YYEEEE. The CDR3 sequence: CASSFPGLIHNEAFY. For the CDR3, the DNA is TGTGCCAGCAGCTTTCCGGGCCTTATTCACAATGAAGCTTTCTAT.

About this clonotype: Compared with germline, one end of the junction differs, possibly owing to a read error. CDR3 sequence (DNA): TGTGCCAGCAACTTTAGCGGGCCACTCGACAATGAGCAACTCTTC. It yields the protein CASNFSGPLDNEQLF. The V and J genes are TRBV11-2 and TRBJ2-1, with 7 bases fitting TRBD2. The CDR3 is 15 residues long. Germline values: CDR1 SGHAT, CDR2 FQNNGV.

As regards this clonotype: Since no conserved phenylalanine or tryptophan closes the CDR3, a read error is the likely cause. The chain is built from TRBV6-2 or TRBV6-3 and TRBJ2-1, with D unclear. This CDR3 is built from 15 residues. The V gene's germline CDR1 is MNHEY and CDR2 SVGEGT. The V gene lost 4 bases and the J gene lost 8 bases, with 18 bases spanning the gap. In DNA, the CDR3 is TGTGCCAGCAGTTCCCGTGCCGAAGTATTCGATGAGCAGTTCCTC. The encoded protein is CASSSRAEVFDEQFL.

This clonotype was seen only once. Germline and junction disagree at one end, which may indicate a read error. The chain has TRBV6-5 and TRBJ2-7; D is unresolved. Germline V gene sequence: CDR1 MNHEY, CDR2 SVGAGI. The CDR3 loop spans 13 amino acids. CDR3 region: CVVGTASSYVQYF. The CDR3, as DNA: TGTGTCGTCGGAACCGCCTCCTCCTACGTGCAGTACTTC.